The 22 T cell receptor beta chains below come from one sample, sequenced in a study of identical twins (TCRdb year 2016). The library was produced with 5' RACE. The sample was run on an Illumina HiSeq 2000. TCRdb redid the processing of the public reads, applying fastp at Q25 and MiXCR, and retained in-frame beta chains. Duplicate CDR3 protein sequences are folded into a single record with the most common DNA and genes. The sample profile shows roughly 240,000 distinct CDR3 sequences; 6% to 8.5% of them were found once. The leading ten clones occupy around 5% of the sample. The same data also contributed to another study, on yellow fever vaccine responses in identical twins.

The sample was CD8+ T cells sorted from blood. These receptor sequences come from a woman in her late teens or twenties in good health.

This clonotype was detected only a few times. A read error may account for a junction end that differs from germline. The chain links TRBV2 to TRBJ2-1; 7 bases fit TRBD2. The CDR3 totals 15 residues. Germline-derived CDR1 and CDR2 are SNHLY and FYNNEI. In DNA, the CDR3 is TGTGCCAGCAGCGAAGCTAGCGGAGGGTACAATGAGCAGTTCTTC. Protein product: CASSEASGGYNEQFF.

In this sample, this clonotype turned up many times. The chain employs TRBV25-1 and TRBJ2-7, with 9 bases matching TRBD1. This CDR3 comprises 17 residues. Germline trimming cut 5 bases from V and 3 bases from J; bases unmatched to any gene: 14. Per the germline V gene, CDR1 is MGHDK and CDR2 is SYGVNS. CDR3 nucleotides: TGTGCCAGCAGTCACCCGACGCAATTGACAGGGGGCTACGAGCAGTACTTC. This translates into CASSHPTQLTGGYEQYF.

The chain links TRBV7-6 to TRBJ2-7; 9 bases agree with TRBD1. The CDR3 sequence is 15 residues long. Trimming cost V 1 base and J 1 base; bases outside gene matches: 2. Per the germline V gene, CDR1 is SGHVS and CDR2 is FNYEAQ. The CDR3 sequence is CASSLDGTGSYEQYF. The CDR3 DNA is TGTGCCAGCAGCTTAGATGGGACAGGGTCCTACGAGCAGTACTTC.

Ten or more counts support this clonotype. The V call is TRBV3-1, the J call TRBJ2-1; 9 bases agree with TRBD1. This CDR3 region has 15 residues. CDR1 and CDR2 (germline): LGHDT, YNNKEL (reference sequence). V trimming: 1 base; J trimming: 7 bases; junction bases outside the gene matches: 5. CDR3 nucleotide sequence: TGTGCCAGCAGCCAAGGGACAGGGGCAGGGAATGAGCAGTTCTTC. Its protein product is CASSQGTGAGNEQFF.

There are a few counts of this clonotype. The CDR3 spells CASSLALGPSVLDTQYF. The CDR3 nucleotides are TGTGCCAGCAGCCTTGCACTGGGTCCTAGCGTCTTAGATACGCAGTATTTT. V gene TRBV7-2 combines with J gene TRBJ2-3, with D possibly matching TRBD2 (6 bases). The CDR3 is made up of 17 amino acids. CDR1 and CDR2 from the germline V gene are SGHTA and FQGNSA. V dropped 5 bases and J dropped 5 bases, with 23 bases sitting between them.

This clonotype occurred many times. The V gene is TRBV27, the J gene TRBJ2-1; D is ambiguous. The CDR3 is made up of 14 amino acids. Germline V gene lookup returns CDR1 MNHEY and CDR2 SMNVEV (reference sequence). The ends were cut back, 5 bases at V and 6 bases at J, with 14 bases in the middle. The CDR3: CASSPPGRLNEQFF. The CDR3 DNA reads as TGTGCCAGCAGTCCACCCGGACGGCTCAATGAGCAGTTCTTC.

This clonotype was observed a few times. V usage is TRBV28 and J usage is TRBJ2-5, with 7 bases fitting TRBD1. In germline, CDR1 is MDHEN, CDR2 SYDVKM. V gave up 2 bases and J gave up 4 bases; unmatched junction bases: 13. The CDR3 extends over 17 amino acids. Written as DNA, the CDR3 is TGTGCCAGCAGTTTAGACGTGGGGACAGCGTATACAGAGACCCAGTACTTC. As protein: CASSLDVGTAYTETQYF.

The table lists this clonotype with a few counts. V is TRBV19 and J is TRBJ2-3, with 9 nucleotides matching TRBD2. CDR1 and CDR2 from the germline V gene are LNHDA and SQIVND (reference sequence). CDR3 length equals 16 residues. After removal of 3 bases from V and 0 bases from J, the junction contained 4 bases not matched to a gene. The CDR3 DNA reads TGTGCCAGTAGTATCGGACTAGCGTCTAGCACAGATACGCAGTATTTT. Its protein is CASSIGLASSTDTQYF.

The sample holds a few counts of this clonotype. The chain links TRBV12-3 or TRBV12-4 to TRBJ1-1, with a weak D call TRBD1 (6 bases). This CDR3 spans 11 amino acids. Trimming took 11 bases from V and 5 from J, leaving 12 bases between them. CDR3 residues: CAVGGATEAFF. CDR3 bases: TGTGCCGTTGGGGGGGCGACTGAAGCTTTCTTT.

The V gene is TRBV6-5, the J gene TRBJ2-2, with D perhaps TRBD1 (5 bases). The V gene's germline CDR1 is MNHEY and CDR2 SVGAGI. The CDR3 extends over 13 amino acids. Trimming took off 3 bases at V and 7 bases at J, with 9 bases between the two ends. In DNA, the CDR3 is TGTGCCAGCAGTTATATGGGGCACGGGGAGCTGTTTTTT. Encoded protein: CASSYMGHGELFF.

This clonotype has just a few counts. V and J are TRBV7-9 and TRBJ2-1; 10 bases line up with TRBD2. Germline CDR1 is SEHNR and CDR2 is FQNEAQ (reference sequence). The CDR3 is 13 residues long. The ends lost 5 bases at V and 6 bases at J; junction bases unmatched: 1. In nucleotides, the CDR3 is TGTGCCAGCAGCGCTAGCGGGGGCAATGAGCAGTTCTTC. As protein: CASSASGGNEQFF.

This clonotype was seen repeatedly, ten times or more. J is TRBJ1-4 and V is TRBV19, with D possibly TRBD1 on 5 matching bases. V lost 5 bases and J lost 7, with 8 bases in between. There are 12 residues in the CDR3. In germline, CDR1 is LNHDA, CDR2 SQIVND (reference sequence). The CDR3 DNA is TGTGCCAGTAGTGTTGGGGGTGAAAAACTGTTTTTT. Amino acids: CASSVGGEKLFF.

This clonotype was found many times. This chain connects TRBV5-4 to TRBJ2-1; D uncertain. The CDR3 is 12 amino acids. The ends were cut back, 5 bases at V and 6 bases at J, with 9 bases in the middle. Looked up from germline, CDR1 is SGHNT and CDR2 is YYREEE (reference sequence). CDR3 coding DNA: TGTGCCAGCAGTATTATTTCCAATGAGCAGTTCTTC. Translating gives CASSIISNEQFF.

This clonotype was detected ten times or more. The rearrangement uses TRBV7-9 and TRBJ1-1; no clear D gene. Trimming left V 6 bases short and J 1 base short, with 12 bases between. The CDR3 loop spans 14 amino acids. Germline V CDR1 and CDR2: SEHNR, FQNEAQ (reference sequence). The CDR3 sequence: CASRLGDWNTEAFF. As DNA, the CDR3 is TGTGCCAGCAGGTTGGGTGATTGGAACACTGAAGCTTTCTTT.

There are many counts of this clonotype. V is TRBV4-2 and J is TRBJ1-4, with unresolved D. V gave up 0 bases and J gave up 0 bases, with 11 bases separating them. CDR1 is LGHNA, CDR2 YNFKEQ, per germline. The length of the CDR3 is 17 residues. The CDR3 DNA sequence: TGTGCCAGCAGCCAAGATCCGGGATTCGCAACTAATGAAAAACTGTTTTTT. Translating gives CASSQDPGFATNEKLFF.

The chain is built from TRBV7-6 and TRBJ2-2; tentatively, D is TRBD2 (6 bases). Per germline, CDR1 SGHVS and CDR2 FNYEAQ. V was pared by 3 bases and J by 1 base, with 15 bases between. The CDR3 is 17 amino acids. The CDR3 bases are TGTGCCAGCAGCTTCGTTGAAAACGGGGGGAACACCGGGGAGCTGTTTTTT. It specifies CASSFVENGGNTGELFF.

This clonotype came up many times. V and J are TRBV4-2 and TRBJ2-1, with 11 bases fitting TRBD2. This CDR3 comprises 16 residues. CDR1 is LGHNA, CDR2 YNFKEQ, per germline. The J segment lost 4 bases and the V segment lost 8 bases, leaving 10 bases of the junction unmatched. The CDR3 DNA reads TGTGCCAGCGCCAGGGTAGCGGGAGGGATATACAATGAGCAGTTCTTC. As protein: CASARVAGGIYNEQFF.

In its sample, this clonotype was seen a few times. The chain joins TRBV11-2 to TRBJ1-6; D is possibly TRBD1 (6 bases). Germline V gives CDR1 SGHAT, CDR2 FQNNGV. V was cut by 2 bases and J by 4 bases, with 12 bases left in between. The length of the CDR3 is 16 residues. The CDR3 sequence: CASSLFLQGYNSPLHF. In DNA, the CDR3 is TGTGCCAGCAGCTTATTTTTACAGGGTTATAATTCACCCCTCCACTTT.

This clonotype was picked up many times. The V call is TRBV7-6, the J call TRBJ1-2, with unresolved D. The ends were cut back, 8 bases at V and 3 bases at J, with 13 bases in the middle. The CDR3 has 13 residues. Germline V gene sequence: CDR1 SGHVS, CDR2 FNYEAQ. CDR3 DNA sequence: TGTGCCAGCGGTGGCGGAAGCGACTATGGCTACACCTTC. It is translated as CASGGGSDYGYTF.

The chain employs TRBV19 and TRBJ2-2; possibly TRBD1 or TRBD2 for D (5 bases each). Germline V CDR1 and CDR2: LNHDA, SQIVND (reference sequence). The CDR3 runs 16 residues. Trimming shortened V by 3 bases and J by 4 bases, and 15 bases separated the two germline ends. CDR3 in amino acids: CASSMRGSSGTGELFF. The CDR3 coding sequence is TGTGCCAGTAGTATGAGGGGTTCGTCCGGCACCGGGGAGCTGTTTTTT.

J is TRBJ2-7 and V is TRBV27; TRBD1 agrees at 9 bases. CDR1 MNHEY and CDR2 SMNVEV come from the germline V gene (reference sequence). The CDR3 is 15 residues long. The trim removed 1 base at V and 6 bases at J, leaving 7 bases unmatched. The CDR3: CASSLFRDREVEQYF. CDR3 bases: TGTGCCAGCAGTTTATTCCGGGACAGGGAGGTCGAGCAGTACTTC.

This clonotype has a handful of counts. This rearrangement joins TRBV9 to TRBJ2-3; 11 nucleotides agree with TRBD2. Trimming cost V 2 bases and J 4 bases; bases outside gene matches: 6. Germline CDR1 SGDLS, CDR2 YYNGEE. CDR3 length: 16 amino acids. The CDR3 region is CASSVTSGSLSDTQYF. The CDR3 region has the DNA TGTGCCAGCAGCGTTACTAGCGGGAGTCTCTCAGATACGCAGTATTTT.